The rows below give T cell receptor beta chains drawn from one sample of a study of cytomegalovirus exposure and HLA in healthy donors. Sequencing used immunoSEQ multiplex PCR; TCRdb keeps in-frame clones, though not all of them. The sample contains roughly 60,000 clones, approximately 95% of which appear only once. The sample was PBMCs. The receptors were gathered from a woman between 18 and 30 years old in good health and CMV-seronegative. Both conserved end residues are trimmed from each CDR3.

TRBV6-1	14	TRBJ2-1	ASSDRGTSTYNEQF
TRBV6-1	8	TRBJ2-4	ASGGNIQY
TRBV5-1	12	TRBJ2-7	ASSPREGMDEQY
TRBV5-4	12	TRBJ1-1	ASNPRGMNTEAF
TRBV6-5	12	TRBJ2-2	ASSYVRNTGELF
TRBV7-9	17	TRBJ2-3	ASSFGGTGGSTSTDTQY
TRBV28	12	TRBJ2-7	ASGGGGGSYEQY
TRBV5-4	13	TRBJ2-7	ASSPTSGTLREQY
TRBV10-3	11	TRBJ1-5	AISGQSNQPQH
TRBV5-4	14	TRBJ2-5	ASSPTRSGGQETQY
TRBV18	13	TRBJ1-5	ASSPGTGDNQPQH
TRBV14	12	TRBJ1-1	ASSQEVQGTEAF
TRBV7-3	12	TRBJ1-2	ASSPSGQGSGYT
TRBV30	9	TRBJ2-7	AWDRAYEQY
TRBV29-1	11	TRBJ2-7	SVGVSGRYEQY
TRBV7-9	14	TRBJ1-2	ASSPPRQNPNYGYT
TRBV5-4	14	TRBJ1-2	ASSLGPLEVLYGYT
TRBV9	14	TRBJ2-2	ASSARTGTVSGELF
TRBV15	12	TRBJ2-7	ATSRDVEVNEQY
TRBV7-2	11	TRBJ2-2	ASSSFGTGELF
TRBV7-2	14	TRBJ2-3	ASSSLSGGSTDTQY
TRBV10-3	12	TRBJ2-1	ATLAGEGPNEQF
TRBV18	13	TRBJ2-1	ASSPGKGPYNEQF